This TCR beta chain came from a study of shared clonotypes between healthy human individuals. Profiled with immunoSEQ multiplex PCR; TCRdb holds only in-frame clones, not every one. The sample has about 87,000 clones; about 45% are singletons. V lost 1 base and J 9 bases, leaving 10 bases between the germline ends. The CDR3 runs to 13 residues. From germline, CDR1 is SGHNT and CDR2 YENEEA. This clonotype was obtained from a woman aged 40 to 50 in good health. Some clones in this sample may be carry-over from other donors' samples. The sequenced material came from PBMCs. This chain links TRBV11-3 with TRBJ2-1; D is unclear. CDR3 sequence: CASSLGGEAEQFF. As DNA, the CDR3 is TGTGCCAGCAGCTTAGGAGGCGAAGCTGAGCAGTTCTTC. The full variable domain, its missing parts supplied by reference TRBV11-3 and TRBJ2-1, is EAGVVQSPRYKIIEKKQPVAFWCNPISGHNTLYWYLQNLGQGPELLIRYENEEAVDDSQLPKDRFSAERLKGVDSTLKIQPAELGDSAVYLCASSLGGEAEQFFGPGTRLTVL.